The 10 T cell receptor beta chains presented below share a single source sample, sequenced in a study of T cell responses to AZD1222 COVID-19 vaccine. Libraries were prepared by immunoSEQ multiplex PCR; TCRdb keeps only in-frame clonotypes and omits some of them. This table holds some 74,000 clones, 75% to 90% found once. The sequencing used peripheral blood, collected 28 days after the second AZD1222 dose. These receptors originate from an adult who received the AZD1222 COVID-19 vaccine.

The chain links TRBV7-2 to TRBJ1-1; D is uncertain. V dropped 5 bases and J dropped 4 bases, with 20 bases sitting between them. Germline CDR1 SGHTA, CDR2 FQGNSA. This CDR3 is 16 amino acids long. CDR3 coding DNA: TGTGCCAGCAGCCCCTCGACGTTAAAGCCGGCCACTGAAGCTTTCTTT. This translates into CASSPSTLKPATEAFF.

The rearrangement joins TRBV7-2 to TRBJ2-7; D is uncertain. The germline V gene has CDR1 SGHTA and CDR2 FQGNSA. Trimming shortened V by 5 bases and J by 3 bases, and 17 bases separated the two germline ends. The CDR3 runs to 15 residues. CDR3 nucleotides: TGTGCCAGCAGCCCTAAGCCCTACGGAAACTACGAGCAGTACTTC. It is translated as CASSPKPYGNYEQYF. Full variable domain (remainder filled in from reference TRBV7-2 and TRBJ2-7): GAGVSQSPSNKVTEKGKDVELRCDPISGHTALYWYRQSLGQGLEFLIYFQGNSAPDKSGLPSDRFSAERTGGSVSTLTIQRTQQEDSAVYLCASSPKPYGNYEQYFGPGTRLTVT.

The chain is built from TRBV10-3 and TRBJ2-3; 13 bases line up with TRBD2. V shed 4 bases and J 0 bases; nucleotides not matched to a gene: 7. Germline-derived CDR1 and CDR2 are ENHRY and SYGVKD. The CDR3 runs to 18 residues. The CDR3 here is CAISATGLAGISTDTQYF. DNA for the CDR3: TGTGCCATCAGTGCTACGGGACTAGCGGGGATTAGCACAGATACGCAGTATTTT.

This chain connects TRBV5-1 to TRBJ2-7; D gene uncertain. Trimming removed 6 bases from V and 2 bases from J, with 18 bases in between. CDR3 length equals 15 residues. The germline CDR1 and CDR2 sequences are SGHRS and YFSETQ. The DNA for the CDR3 is TGCGCCAGCACCTCGGATCCCGGGCGGACCTACGAGCAGTACTTC. Encoded protein: CASTSDPGRTYEQYF.

This clone turned up a few times. V usage is TRBV2 and J usage is TRBJ2-7; D possibly uses TRBD1 or TRBD2 (7 bases each). Per the germline V gene, CDR1 is SNHLY and CDR2 is FYNNEI. The ends were cut back, 5 bases at V and 6 bases at J, with 11 bases in the middle. CDR3 length: 12 amino acids. The CDR3 region has the DNA TGTGCCAGCAGTTTCAGGGGGGGCGAGCAGTACTTC. Amino acid sequence: CASSFRGGEQYF.

This chain uses TRBV9 with TRBJ1-2, with D perhaps TRBD1 (5 bases). Germline CDR1 reads SGDLS; CDR2 reads YYNGEE. The CDR3 has 13 amino acids. V gave up 3 bases and J gave up 2 bases, with 8 bases separating them. The CDR3 sequence: CASSETDNYGYTF. CDR3 DNA: TGTGCCAGCAGCGAGACAGACAACTATGGCTACACCTTC.

J is TRBJ2-4 and V is TRBV18; D unresolved. Germline V gene sequence: CDR1 KGHSH, CDR2 LQKENI. V was clipped by 3 bases and J by 0 bases, with 6 bases between them. The CDR3 totals 14 residues. CDR3 bases: TGTGCCAGCTCACCCCGAGGAGCCAAAAACATTCAGTACTTC. Its protein product is CASSPRGAKNIQYF.

The chain links TRBV19 to TRBJ1-6, with D possibly being TRBD1 (5 bases). CDR3 length: 14 amino acids. Per germline, CDR1 LNHDA and CDR2 SQIVND (reference sequence). V lost 5 bases, J lost 10 bases, and 15 bases lay in between. CDR3 protein: CASSPWDRVSPLHF. The CDR3 DNA reads TGTGCCAGTAGTCCATGGGACCGCGTATCACCCCTCCACTTT.

The rearrangement uses TRBV28 and TRBJ2-5, with 13 positions matching TRBD2. This CDR3 is 18 amino acids long. Germline V gene lookup returns CDR1 MDHEN and CDR2 SYDVKM. Losses at the gene ends were 5 bases for V and 2 bases for J; bases not matched to a gene: 11. CDR3 amino acids: CASSPQTSGGLLQETQYF. Written as DNA, the CDR3 is TGTGCCAGCAGTCCCCAGACTAGCGGGGGGCTTCTTCAAGAGACCCAGTACTTC.

The chain combines TRBV4-2 with TRBJ1-4; D might be TRBD1 (6 bases). CDR1 LGHNA and CDR2 YNFKEQ come from the germline V gene. CDR3 length equals 14 residues. With 1 base removed from V and 8 bases from J, the gap between germline ends came to 11 bases. Here the CDR3 DNA reads TGTGCCAGCAGCCAAGTGGGGGGCCAAGAAAAACTGTTTTTT. This encodes CASSQVGGQEKLFF.